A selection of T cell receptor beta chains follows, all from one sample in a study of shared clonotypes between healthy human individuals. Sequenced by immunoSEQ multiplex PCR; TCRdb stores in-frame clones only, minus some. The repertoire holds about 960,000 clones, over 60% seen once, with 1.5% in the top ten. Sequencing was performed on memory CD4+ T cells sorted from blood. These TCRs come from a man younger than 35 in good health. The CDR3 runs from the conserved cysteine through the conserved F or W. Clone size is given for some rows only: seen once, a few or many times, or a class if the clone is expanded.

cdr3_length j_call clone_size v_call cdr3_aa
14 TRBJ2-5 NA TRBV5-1 CASSTSGGQETQYF
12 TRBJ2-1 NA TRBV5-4 CASSRDYLEQFF
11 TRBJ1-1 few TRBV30 CAWGVNTEAFF
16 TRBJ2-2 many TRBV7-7 CASSAGQGRGTGELFF
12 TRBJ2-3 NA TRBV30 CAWSRLVDTQYF
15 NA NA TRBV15 CATSGSGGASYEQYF
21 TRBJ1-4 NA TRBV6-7 CASSYSKDDRGSPPTNEKLFF
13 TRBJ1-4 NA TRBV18 CASSPPTGSQLFF
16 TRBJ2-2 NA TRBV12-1 CASSWGLAVNTGELFF
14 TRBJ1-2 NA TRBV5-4 CASSLDPGQGIYTF
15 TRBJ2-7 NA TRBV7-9 CASSLGRGHQYEQYF
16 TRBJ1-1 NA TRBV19 CASSLQTGRGGTEAFF
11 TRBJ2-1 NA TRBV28 CASIGNNEQFF
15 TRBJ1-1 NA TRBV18 CASSPETGPGTQAFF
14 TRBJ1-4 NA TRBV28 CASSLRGSNEKLFF
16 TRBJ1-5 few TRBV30 CAWSISGGAGNQPQHF
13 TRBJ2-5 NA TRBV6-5 CASSDRNQETQYF
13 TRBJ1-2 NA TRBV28 CASRRTDNYGYTF
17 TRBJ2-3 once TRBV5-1 CASSRGTSRGNSDTQYF
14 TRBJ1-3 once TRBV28 CASSLHEIRNTIYF
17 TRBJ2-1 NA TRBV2 CASSERTSGGPYNEQFF
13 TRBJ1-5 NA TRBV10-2 CASSQQPNQPQHF
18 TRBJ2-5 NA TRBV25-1 CASSLEFLRQGAGETQYF
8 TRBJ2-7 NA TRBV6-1 CASSGLHF
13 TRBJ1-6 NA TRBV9 CASQGTGNSPLHF
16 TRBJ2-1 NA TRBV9 CASSGSSGGVYNEQFF
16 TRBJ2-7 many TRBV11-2 CASSLLAGHGSYEQYF
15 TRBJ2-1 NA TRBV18 CASSRTSGSYNEQFF
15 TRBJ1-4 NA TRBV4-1 CASSHYWDRPEKLFF
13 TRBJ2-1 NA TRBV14 CASSQDRRNEQFF
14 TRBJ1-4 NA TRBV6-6 CASSYGQGAEKLFF
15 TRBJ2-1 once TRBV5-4 CASSLDRGPYNEQFF
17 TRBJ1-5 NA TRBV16 CASRQAGTGEGNQPQHF
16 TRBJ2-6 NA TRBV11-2 CASSRITGAGANVLTF
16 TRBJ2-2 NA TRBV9 CASSVGHTNLAGELFF
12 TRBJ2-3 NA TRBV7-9 CAGAQGKDTQYF
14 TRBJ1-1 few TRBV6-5 CASSPGQGYTEAFF
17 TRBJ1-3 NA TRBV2 CASSENSGLFSGNTIYF
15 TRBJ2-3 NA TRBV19 CASSIFSGSTDTQYF
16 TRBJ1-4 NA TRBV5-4 CASSAAGGQINEKLFF
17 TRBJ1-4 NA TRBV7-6 CASSLGAGVGTNEKLFF
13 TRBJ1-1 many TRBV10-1 CASRQGYNTEAFF
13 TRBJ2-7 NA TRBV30 CAWIGGGRYEQYF
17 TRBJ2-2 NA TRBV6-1 CASSEGHGVRSTGELFF
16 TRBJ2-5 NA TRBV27 CASSSPSVRTEETQYF
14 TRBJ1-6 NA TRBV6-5 CASRQGGYNSPLHF
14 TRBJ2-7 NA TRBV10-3 CAINTSGDRYEQYF
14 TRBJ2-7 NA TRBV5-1 CASSLGVSSYEQYF
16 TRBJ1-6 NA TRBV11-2 CASSLAGGLDNSPLHF
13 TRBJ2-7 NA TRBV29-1 CSVERTGDYEQYF
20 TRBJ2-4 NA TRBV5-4 CASSLATGLAGDVAKNIQYF
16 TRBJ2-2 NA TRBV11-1 CASSRRGASGTGELFF
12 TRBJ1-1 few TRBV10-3 CAIRGGGTEAFF
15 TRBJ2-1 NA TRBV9 CASTCLWQPYNEQFF